The 2 T cell receptor beta chains given below trace back to one sample, sequenced in a study of cytomegalovirus exposure and HLA in healthy donors. Here immunoSEQ multiplex PCR was the method, and the copy in TCRdb shows in-frame clones only, minus some. In the table there are tens of thousands of clones, 95% to 97% of which are singletons. The specimen sequenced was PBMCs. The receptors were gathered from a woman between 18 and 29 years old in good health and CMV-seropositive.

The V gene is TRBV7-6, the J gene TRBJ1-4, with D possibly being TRBD1 (6 bases). The germline CDR1 and CDR2 sequences are SGHVS and FNYEAQ. Deletions cut 2 bases from V and 4 bases from J, with 8 bases between. The CDR3 has 14 residues. In nucleotides, the CDR3 is TGTGCCAGCAGCTTAAACAGGGTTAATGAAAAACTGTTTTTT. Protein: CASSLNRVNEKLFF.

This rearrangement joins TRBV7-9 to TRBJ2-7; D possibly corresponds to TRBD1 (6 bases). The CDR3 covers 16 residues. The V gene's germline CDR1 is SEHNR and CDR2 FQNEAQ (reference sequence). V was trimmed by 6 bases and J by 5 bases, leaving 23 bases between them. The CDR3 DNA is TGTGCCAGCAGTTTGGCCCTGGACAGAGTCAATAACGAGCAGTACTTC. The encoded protein is CASSLALDRVNNEQYF.